A single TCR beta chain is shown here with its context. The data originate from a study of T-cell reconstitution after alpha-beta-depleted transplantation in children. J gave up 4 bases and V 4 bases, and 8 bases lay outside the gene matches. The CDR3 spans 14 residues. CDR1 is SGHRS, CDR2 YFSETQ, per germline. As it was prepared, the TCRbeta library received unique molecular identifiers. MiXCR, applied by TCRdb to the PCR reads, yields one record per CDR3 protein. The repertoire holds roughly 300,000 distinct CDR3 sequences, 10% seen once, with around 2.3% in the top ten. This chain uses TRBV5-1 with TRBJ2-7; 7 bases are a match to TRBD1. The receptor was derived from a human donor who donated a stem cell graft to a child with acute lymphoblastic leukemia. Source: PBMCs from the stem cell graft donor, taken from the stem cell graft. The chain's CDR3 is CASSQGDSTYEQYF. The CDR3 coding sequence is TGCGCCAGCAGCCAGGGGGACAGCACGTACGAGCAGTACTTC. The variable domain in full, with the rest retrieved from reference TRBV5-1 and TRBJ2-7, is KAGVTQTPRYLIKTRGQQVTLSCSPISGHRSVSWYQQTPGQGLQFLFEYFSETQRNKGNFPGRFSGRQFSNSRSEMNVSTLELGDSALYLCASSQGDSTYEQYFGPGTRLTVT.